The rows below give T cell receptor beta chains drawn from one sample of a study of blood T cell repertoires in COVID-19. Some clones are missing from TCRdb's copy, which holds only in-frame ones; the method was immunoSEQ multiplex PCR. The data hold tens of thousands of clones, with approximately 85% observed a single time. The sample taken for sequencing was peripheral blood. These receptors all stem from a woman of 80 years or more with COVID-19, enrolled during active disease. The CDR3 runs from the conserved cysteine through the conserved F or W. The order of the fields is J gene, D gene, clone size, V gene, CDR3 DNA, CDR3 protein. D genes are given only for firm matches. The size entry is marked missing in some rows and otherwise reads once, few, many or a size class.

TRBJ2-2 NA NA TRBV11-2 TGTGCCACCCCGAGGCGGGACTACACCGGGGAGCTGTTTTTT CATPRRDYTGELFF
TRBJ2-3 TRBD2 NA TRBV5-1 TGCGCCAGCAGCTTGACTAGCGGGGGGGCTTCAGATACGCAGTATTTT CASSLTSGGASDTQYF
TRBJ1-1 NA NA TRBV29-1 TGCAGCGTAAGACGGGACACTGAAGCTTTCTTT CSVRRDTEAFF
TRBJ2-7 TRBD2 NA TRBV5-1 TGCGCCAGCAGCTCGATTAGCGGGAGTTACGAGCAGTACTTC CASSSISGSYEQYF
TRBJ2-7 NA NA TRBV12-3/TRBV12-4 TGTGCCAGCAGTTTACAGGGCCTCTACGAGCAGTACTTC CASSLQGLYEQYF
TRBJ2-2 NA NA TRBV18 TGTGCCAGCTCACCACTTCAGGGAGGTCCCGGGGAGCTGTTTTTT CASSPLQGGPGELFF
TRBJ2-2 NA NA TRBV5-1 TGCGCCAGCAGCTTCTCCGGGAACACCGGGGAGCTGTTTTTT CASSFSGNTGELFF
TRBJ1-5 NA NA TRBV10-3 TGTGCCACTGCAAAGCCAGGGGAGAATCAGCCCCAGCATTTT CATAKPGENQPQHF
TRBJ2-4 TRBD2 NA TRBV18 TGTGCCAGCTCATCATGGGGGACTAGCGAAAACATTCAGTACTTC CASSSWGTSENIQYF
TRBJ1-4 TRBD1 NA TRBV4-2 TGTGCCAGCAGCCAAGGGGGGAACAGGGGCAACGAAAAACTGTTTTTT CASSQGGNRGNEKLFF
TRBJ2-5 NA NA TRBV27 TGTGCCAGCAGTATATCGGGTAGCAAGACCCAGTACTTC CASSISGSKTQYF
TRBJ2-7 NA few TRBV21-1 TGTGCCAGCAGCAACGGGGTCGGCGGGCAAAGAGTCTCCTACGAGCAGTACTTC CASSNGVGGQRVSYEQYF
TRBJ2-3 NA once TRBV15 TGTGCCACCACCACTCGGGTAGGAGATACGCAGTATTTT CATTTRVGDTQYF
TRBJ2-1 NA NA TRBV16 TGTGCCAGCAGCCCCCTGGGCGGGACCGGTGAGCAGTTCTTC CASSPLGGTGEQFF
TRBJ2-2 NA NA TRBV29-1 TGCAGCGCCCGGACGGGGACCGGGGAGCTGTTTTTT CSARTGTGELFF
TRBJ1-1 TRBD1 NA TRBV19 TGTGCCAGTAGTATCCCTGGGACAGGGACGAGCACTGAAGCTTTCTTT CASSIPGTGTSTEAFF
TRBJ1-6 NA NA TRBV27 TGTGCCAGCAGTTTAGAGGCGGAGAGGGCCTATAATTCACCCCTCCACTTT CASSLEAERAYNSPLHF
TRBJ2-2 TRBD2 NA TRBV7-3 TGTGCCAGCCGCCCCGAGCGGGGGATATCGAACACCGGGGAGCTGTTTTTT CASRPERGISNTGELFF
TRBJ1-1 NA NA TRBV11-3 TGTGCCAGCAGCCGCGGACGGGATCGTGAAGCTTTCTTT CASSRGRDREAFF
TRBJ2-1 NA NA TRBV19 TGTGCCAGTAGTATCCTAGCGCTAACCTACAATGAGCAGTTCTTC CASSILALTYNEQFF
TRBJ1-3 TRBD1 few TRBV18 TGTGCCAGCTCAGTACGGACAGGCTCTGGAAACACCATATATTTT CASSVRTGSGNTIYF
TRBJ2-6 TRBD1 NA TRBV7-3 TGTGCCAGTGAACCGGGACAGGGGGTTAGGGCCAACGTCCTGACTTTC CASEPGQGVRANVLTF
TRBJ2-7 TRBD2 NA TRBV6-6 TGTGCCAGCAGCCCGGGACTAGTACATCAGTACTTC CASSPGLVHQYF
TRBJ2-7 TRBD1 few TRBV27 TGTGCCAGCAGTTTATGGGGACAGGGGACCGTGGGGCAGTACTTC CASSLWGQGTVGQYF
TRBJ1-6 NA few TRBV18 TGTGCCAGCTCTCGCGGTAATAATTCACCCCTCCACTTT CASSRGNNSPLHF
TRBJ2-1 TRBD2 NA TRBV10-3 TGTGCCATCAGCACGGGACTAGCCTACAATGAGCAGTTCTTC CAISTGLAYNEQFF
TRBJ2-1 NA once TRBV30 TGTGCCTGGAATGCGGCCAGCGGCAGTTACAATGAGCAGTTCTTC CAWNAASGSYNEQFF
TRBJ1-1 TRBD1 few TRBV18 TGTGCCAGCTCACCCCGACAGGGTATGGACACTGAAGCTTTCTTT CASSPRQGMDTEAFF
TRBJ1-2 TRBD1 NA TRBV7-2 TGTGCCAGCAGCAGGGACAGAATTAACTATGGCTACACCTTC CASSRDRINYGYTF
TRBJ2-1 NA NA TRBV19 TGTGCCAGTAGTTCCACAGGATACAATGAGCAGTTCTTC CASSSTGYNEQFF
TRBJ1-6 NA NA TRBV27 TGTGCCAGCCGAGGGAGCCCCTATAATTCACCCCTCCACTTT CASRGSPYNSPLHF
TRBJ2-5 NA few TRBV27 TGTGCCAGCAGTGGCTGGAGCGGGCGGGAAGAGACCCAGTACTTC CASSGWSGREETQYF
TRBJ1-1 NA NA TRBV5-4 TGTGCCAGCAGCTTGTTCGCAGGGGTGGGTGAAGCTTTCTTT CASSLFAGVGEAFF
TRBJ1-3 TRBD1 NA TRBV27 TGTGCCAGCAGTCCTTTGACAGGGGGCTCTGGAAACACCATATATTTT CASSPLTGGSGNTIYF
TRBJ1-5 NA NA TRBV7-8 TGTGCCAGCAGCCCCCCTAGCGGGGGGAGACAGCCCCAGCATTTT CASSPPSGGRQPQHF
TRBJ2-5 NA NA TRBV28 TGTGCCAGCAGTTCCCGGACAGGGAGGGAGGAGACCCAGTACTTC CASSSRTGREETQYF
TRBJ1-2 TRBD1 NA TRBV27 TGTGCCAGCAGCCTGCAGGGGGATGGCTACACCTTC CASSLQGDGYTF
TRBJ2-3 TRBD1 NA TRBV5-1 TGCGCCAGCAGCTTGGCAGGACAGGGCACAGATACGCAGTATTTT CASSLAGQGTDTQYF
TRBJ2-1 TRBD1 NA TRBV9 TGTGCCAGCAGCGCCGACGGACAGGGGGCAGGAAGCGAGCAGTTCTTC CASSADGQGAGSEQFF
TRBJ2-1 TRBD1 NA TRBV18 TGTGCCAGCTCACCTACGGACAGGGTGGATGAGCAGTTCTTC CASSPTDRVDEQFF
TRBJ1-6 TRBD1 NA TRBV6-6 TGTGCCAGCAGCAGGGGACAGTATAATTCACCCCTCCACTTT CASSRGQYNSPLHF